These 3 T cell receptor beta chains were sequenced from one sample in a study of T cells in localized non-small cell lung cancer. Sequencing used immunoSEQ multiplex PCR; TCRdb keeps in-frame clones, though not all of them. The sample shows 23,000 or so clones, roughly 90% of them seen only once. Sequenced here: peripheral blood mononuclear cells, sampled before any cancer treatment. The receptors come from an older male donor with stage II lung adenocarcinoma.

CDR3: CASSVFGQGGGDTQYF. The CDR3 DNA sequence: TGTGCCAGCAGCGTATTCGGACAGGGGGGAGGAGATACGCAGTATTTT. The genes are TRBV9 and TRBJ2-3; 10 bases match TRBD1. V trimming: 1 base; J trimming: 5 bases; junction bases outside the gene matches: 7. CDR3 length equals 16 residues. Germline-derived CDR1 and CDR2 are SGDLS and YYNGEE.

The chain has TRBV21-1 and TRBJ1-5. TRBV21-1 is flagged as a pseudogene. CDR3 length equals 11 residues. The CDR3 nucleotides read TGTGCCAGCGGATTTTGTCAGCCCCAGCATTTT. This translates into CASGFCQPQHF.

V usage is TRBV14 and J usage is TRBJ1-6; D is perhaps TRBD1 (5 bases). Germline V gene sequence: CDR1 SGHDN, CDR2 FVKESK. The CDR3 runs 13 residues. The V and J ends lost 0 bases and 8 bases respectively, with 5 bases between them. The CDR3, as DNA: TGTGCCAGCAGCCAAGAACAGGATTCACCCCTCCACTTT. Translation gives CASSQEQDSPLHF.